This T cell receptor beta chain was observed in a study of Tregs in tolerant kidney transplant recipients. Whole-study findings and limits: Activated donor B cell expansion appeared to reveal the most relevant donor-specific TCRbeta repertoire. No direct test of biological reproducibility was done here.

About this clone: As yet, its antigen is unknown.

CD4+CD25+CD127- Tregs, CD4+CD25- non-Tregs, CD4 and CD8 cells were sorted. Germline assignment: CDR1 MGHDK and CDR2 SYGVNS. The CDR3 runs 15 residues. V lost 0 bases and J 8 bases, leaving 16 bases between the germline ends. TCRdb's table, derived via immunoSEQ multiplex PCR, lists solely in-frame clones and lacks some. The sample consists of fewer than 150,000 clones, roughly nine tenths of them appearing once. The chain links TRBV25-1 to TRBJ1-2, with a tentative D call TRBD1 (6 bases). Sequences were obtained from CD4+ T cells from blood. The TCR sequence derives from a human donor in good health. The CDR3 DNA follows: TGTGCCAGCAGTGAATACGGCATAGGGGGTGGGGGCTACACCTTC. It codes for CASSEYGIGGGGYTF.